This T cell receptor (beta chain) was captured by sequencing in a study of cytomegalovirus exposure and HLA in healthy donors. Study summary: Unique TCRs from HLA-typed donors, around 79 million of them, were held in an early data release.

PCR involved 60 Vbeta and 13 Jbeta primers. This table comes from immunoSEQ multiplex PCR, and its TCRdb copy is limited to in-frame clones, with some not included. The sample has under 150,000 clones; approximately 78% are singletons. This TCR derives from a woman in her forties in good health and CMV-seropositive. The sequencing input was PBMCs.

The CDR3 loop is CASSPTGTYEQYF. The CDR3 DNA sequence: TGTGCCAGCAGTCCGACGGGAACCTACGAGCAGTACTTC. This chain links TRBV27 with TRBJ2-7; TRBD2 is a possible D gene (5 bases). Trimming shortened V by 5 bases and J by 2 bases, and 10 bases separated the two germline ends. This CDR3 contains 13 residues. CDR1 is MNHEY and CDR2 is SMNVEV in the germline V gene (reference sequence).